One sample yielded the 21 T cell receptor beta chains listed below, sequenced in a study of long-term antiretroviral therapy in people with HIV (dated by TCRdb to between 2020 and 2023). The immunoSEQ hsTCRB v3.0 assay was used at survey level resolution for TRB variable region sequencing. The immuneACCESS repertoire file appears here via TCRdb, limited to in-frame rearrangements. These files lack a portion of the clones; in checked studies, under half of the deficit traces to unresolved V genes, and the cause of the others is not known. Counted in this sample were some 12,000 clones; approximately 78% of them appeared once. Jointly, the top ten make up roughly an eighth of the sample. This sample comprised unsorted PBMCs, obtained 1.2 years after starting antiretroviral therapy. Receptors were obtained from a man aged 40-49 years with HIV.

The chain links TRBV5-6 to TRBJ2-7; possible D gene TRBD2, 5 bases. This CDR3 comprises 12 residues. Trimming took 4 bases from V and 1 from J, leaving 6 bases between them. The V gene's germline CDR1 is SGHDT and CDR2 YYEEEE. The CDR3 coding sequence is TGTGCCAGCAGCGGCGGGTCCTACGAGCAGTACTTC. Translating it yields CASSGGSYEQYF.

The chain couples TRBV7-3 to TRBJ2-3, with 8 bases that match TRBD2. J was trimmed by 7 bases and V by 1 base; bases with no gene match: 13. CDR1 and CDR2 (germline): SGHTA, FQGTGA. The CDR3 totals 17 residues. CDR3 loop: CASSLMWGNSGANTQYF. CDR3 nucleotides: TGTGCCAGCAGCTTAATGTGGGGCAATAGCGGGGCAAATACGCAGTATTTT.

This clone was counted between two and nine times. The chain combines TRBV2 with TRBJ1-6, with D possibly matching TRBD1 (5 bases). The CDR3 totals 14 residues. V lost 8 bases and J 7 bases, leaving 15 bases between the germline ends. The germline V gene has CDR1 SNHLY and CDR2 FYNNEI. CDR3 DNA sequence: TGTGCCAGCGCCCCAGGGACGGGAAATTCACCCCTCCACTTT. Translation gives CASAPGTGNSPLHF.

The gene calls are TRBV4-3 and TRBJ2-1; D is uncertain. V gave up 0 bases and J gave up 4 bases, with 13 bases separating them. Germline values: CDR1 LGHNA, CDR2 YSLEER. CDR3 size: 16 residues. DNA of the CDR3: TGCGCCAGCAGCCAAGATGCTAGGGCTGCTTACAATGAGCAGTTCTTC. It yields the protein CASSQDARAAYNEQFF.

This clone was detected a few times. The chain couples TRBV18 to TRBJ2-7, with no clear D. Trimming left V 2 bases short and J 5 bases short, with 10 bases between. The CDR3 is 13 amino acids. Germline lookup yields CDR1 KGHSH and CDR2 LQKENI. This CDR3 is CASSPSGKNEQYF. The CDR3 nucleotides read TGTGCCAGCTCACCAAGTGGAAAGAACGAGCAGTACTTC. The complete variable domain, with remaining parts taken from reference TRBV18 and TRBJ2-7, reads NAGVMQNPRHLVRRRGQEARLRCSPMKGHSHVYWYRQLPEEGLKFMVYLQKENIIDESGMPKERFSAEFPKEGPSILRIQQVVRGDSAAYFCASSPSGKNEQYFGPGTRLTVT.

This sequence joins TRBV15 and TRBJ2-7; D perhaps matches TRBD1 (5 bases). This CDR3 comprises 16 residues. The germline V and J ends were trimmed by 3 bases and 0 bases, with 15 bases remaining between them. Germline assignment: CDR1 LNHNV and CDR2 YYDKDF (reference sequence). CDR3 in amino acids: CATSRTRVSGSYEQYF. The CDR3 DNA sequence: TGTGCCACCAGCAGGACCAGGGTGTCCGGCTCCTACGAGCAGTACTTC. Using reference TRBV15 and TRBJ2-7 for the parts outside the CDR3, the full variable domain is DAMVIQNPRYQVTQFGKPVTLSCSQTLNHNVMYWYQQKSSQAPKLLFHYYDKDFNNEADTPDNFQSRRPNTSFCFLDIRSPGLGDTAMYLCATSRTRVSGSYEQYFGPGTRLTVT.

CDR3 DNA: TGTGCCAGCAGGAGCCAGGGAGGGACCTACAATGAGCAGTTCTTC. Translation gives CASRSQGGTYNEQFF. This chain uses TRBV9 with TRBJ2-1; 7 bases map to TRBD2. This CDR3 is 15 amino acids long. J gave up 2 bases and V 5 bases, and 7 bases lay outside the gene matches. From germline, CDR1 is SGDLS and CDR2 YYNGEE.

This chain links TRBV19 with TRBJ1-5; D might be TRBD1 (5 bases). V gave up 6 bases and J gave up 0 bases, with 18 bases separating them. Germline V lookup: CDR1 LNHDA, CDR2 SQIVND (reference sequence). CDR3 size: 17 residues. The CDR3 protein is CASRTQAKTYSNQPQHF. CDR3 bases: TGTGCCAGTAGGACACAGGCGAAAACTTATAGCAATCAGCCCCAGCATTTT. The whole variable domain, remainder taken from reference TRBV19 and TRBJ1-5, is DGGITQSPKYLFRKEGQNVTLSCEQNLNHDAMYWYRQDPGQGLRLIYYSQIVNDFQKGDIAEGYSVSREKKESFPLTVTSAQKNPTAFYLCASRTQAKTYSNQPQHFGDGTRLSIL.

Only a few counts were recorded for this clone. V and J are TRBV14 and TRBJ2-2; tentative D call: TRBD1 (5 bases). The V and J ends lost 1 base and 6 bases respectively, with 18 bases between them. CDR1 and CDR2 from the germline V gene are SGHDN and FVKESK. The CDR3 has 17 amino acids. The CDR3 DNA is TGTGCCAGCAGCCAAGCTTCCGTCGTAGGGGATGCCGGGGAGCTGTTTTTT. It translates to CASSQASVVGDAGELFF.

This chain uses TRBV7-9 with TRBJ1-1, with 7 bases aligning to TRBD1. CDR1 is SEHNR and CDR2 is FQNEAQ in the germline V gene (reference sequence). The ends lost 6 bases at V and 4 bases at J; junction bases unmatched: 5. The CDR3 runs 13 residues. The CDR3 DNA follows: TGTGCCAGCAGAATTCCAGGGGGCACTGAAGCTTTCTTT. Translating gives CASRIPGGTEAFF.

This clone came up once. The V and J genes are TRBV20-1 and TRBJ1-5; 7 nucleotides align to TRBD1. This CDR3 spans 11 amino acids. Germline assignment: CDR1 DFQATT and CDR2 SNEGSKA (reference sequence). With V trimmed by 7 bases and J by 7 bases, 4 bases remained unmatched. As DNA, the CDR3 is TGCAGTGTTCAGGGGGAGCAGCCCCAGCATTTT. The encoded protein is CSVQGEQPQHF.

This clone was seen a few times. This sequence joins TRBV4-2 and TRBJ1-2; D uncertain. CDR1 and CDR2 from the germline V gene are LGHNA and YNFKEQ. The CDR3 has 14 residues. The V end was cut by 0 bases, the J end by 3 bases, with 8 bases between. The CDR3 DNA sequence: TGTGCCAGCAGCCAAGAAGTGGTCGACTATGGCTACACCTTC. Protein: CASSQEVVDYGYTF.

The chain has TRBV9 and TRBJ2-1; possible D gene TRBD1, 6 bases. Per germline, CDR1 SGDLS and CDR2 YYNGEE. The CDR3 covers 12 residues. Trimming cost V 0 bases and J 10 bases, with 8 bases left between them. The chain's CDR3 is CASSVVDREQFF. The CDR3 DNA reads TGTGCCAGCAGCGTAGTAGACAGGGAGCAGTTCTTC.

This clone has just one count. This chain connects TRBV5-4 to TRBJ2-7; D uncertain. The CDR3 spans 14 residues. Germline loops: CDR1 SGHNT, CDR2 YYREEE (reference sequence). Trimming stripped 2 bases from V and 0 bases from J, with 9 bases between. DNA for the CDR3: TGTGCCAGCAGCTTTGACTCCAGCTCCTACGAGCAGTACTTC. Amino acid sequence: CASSFDSSSYEQYF.

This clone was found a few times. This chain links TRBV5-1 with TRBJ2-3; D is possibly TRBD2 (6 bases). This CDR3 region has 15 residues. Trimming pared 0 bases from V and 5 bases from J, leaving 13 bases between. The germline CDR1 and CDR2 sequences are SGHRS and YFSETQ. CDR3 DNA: TGCGCCAGCAGCTTGGAGTCGGGGGAGCTAGATACGCAGTATTTT. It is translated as CASSLESGELDTQYF.

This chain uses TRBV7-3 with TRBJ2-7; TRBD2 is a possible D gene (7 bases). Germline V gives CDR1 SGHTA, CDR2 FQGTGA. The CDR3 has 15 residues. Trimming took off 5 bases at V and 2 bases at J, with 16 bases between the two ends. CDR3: CASSPTGGLTYEQYF. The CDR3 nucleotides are TGTGCCAGCAGCCCCACCGGGGGGCTTACCTACGAGCAGTACTTC.

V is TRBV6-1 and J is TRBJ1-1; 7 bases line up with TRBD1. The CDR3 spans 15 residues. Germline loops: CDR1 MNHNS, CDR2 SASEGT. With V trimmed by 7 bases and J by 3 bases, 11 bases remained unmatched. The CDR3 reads CASNLLQGSDTEAFF. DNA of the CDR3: TGTGCCAGCAACCTTTTACAGGGGAGTGACACTGAAGCTTTCTTT.

The CDR3 is CASSQARPNEQFF. CDR3 sequence (DNA): TGTGCCAGCAGCCAAGCCCGGCCTAATGAGCAGTTCTTC. The V call is TRBV14, the J call TRBJ2-1; unclear D gene. Germline V CDR1 and CDR2: SGHDN, FVKESK. CDR3 length: 13 residues. The V and J ends lost 1 base and 7 bases respectively, with 8 bases between them.

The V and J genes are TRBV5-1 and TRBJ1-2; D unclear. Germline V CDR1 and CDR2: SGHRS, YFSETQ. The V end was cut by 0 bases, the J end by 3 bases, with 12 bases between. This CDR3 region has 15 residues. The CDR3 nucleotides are TGCGCCAGCAGCTTGGCCCACTCGGCAGACTATGGCTACACCTTC. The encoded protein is CASSLAHSADYGYTF. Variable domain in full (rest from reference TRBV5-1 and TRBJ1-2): KAGVTQTPRYLIKTRGQQVTLSCSPISGHRSVSWYQQTPGQGLQFLFEYFSETQRNKGNFPGRFSGRQFSNSRSEMNVSTLELGDSALYLCASSLAHSADYGYTFGSGTRLTVV.

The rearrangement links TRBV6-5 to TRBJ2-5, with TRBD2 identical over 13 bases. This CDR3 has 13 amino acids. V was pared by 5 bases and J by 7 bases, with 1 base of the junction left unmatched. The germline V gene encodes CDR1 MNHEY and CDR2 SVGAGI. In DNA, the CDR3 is TGTGCCAGCAGTGGACTAGCGGGGGCGACCCAGTACTTC. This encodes CASSGLAGATQYF.

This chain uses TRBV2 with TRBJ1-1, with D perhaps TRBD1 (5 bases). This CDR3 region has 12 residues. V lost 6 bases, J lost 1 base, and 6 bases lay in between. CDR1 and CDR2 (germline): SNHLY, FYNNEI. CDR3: CASRRGNTEAFF. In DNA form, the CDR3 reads TGTGCCAGCAGAAGGGGGAACACTGAAGCTTTCTTT.